This T cell receptor beta chain was sequenced in a study of blood T cells in healthy people across ages. About the research overall: About one barcoded beta molecule per two T cells came from capture by template switching.

A second PCR, run for about 7 to 11 cycles, used a sample-barcoded 5' primer plus a J-beta primer mix. One entry per CDR3 protein results from TCRdb running MiXCR on the 5' RACE reads. The data show some 1.5 million distinct CDR3 sequences, with 25% to 30% seen just once and more than 6% held by the top ten. They isolated at least 6 million PBMCs from each sample. V lost 5 bases to trimming and J lost 10 bases, with 18 bases between them. The CDR3 extends over 14 amino acids. In germline, CDR1 is SGHRS, CDR2 YFSETQ. A note on this clonotype: Its antigen remains unknown.

Whole-study results and caveats: A roughly linear fall in TCR beta diversity per million T cells was seen with increasing age.

This clonotype originated in a woman between 25 and 40 years old in good health. The chain joins TRBV5-1 to TRBJ1-4; D gene ambiguous. The sample consisted of blood. CDR3 DNA sequence: TGCGCCAGCAGTCCCTCGACAACCCGGGGAAAACTGTTTTTT. It translates to CASSPSTTRGKLFF.